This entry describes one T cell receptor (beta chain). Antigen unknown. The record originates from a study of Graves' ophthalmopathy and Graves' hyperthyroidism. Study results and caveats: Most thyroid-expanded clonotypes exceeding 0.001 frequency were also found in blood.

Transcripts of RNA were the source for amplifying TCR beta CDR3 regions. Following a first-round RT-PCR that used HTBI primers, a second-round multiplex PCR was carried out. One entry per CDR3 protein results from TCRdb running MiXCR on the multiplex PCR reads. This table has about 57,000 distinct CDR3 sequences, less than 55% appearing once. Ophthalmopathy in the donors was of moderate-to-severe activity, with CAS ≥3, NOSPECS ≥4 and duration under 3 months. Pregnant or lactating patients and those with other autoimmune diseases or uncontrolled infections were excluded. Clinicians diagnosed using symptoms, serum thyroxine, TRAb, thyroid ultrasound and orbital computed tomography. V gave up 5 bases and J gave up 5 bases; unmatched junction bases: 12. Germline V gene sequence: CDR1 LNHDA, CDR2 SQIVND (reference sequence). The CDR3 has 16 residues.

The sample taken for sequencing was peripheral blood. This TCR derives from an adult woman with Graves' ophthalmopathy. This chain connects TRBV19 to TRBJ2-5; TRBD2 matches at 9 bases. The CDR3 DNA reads TGTGCCAGTAGTGGGAGGACTAGCGAGACCTGGGAGACCCAGTACTTC. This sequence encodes CASSGRTSETWETQYF.